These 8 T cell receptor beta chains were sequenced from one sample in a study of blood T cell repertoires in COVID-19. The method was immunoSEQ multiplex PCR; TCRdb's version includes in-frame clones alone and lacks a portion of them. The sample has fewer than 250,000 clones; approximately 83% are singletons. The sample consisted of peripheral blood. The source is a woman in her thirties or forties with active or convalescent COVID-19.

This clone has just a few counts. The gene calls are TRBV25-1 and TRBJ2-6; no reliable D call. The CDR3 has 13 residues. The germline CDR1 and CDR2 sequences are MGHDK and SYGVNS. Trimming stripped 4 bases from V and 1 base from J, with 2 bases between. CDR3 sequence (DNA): TGTGCCAGCAGTGTATCTGGGGCCAACGTCCTGACTTTC. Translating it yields CASSVSGANVLTF. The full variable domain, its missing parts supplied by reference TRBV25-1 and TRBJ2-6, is EADIYQTPRYLVIGTGKKITLECSQTMGHDKMYWYQQDPGMELHLIHYSYGVNSTEKGDLSSESTVSRIRTEHFPLTLESARPSHTSQYLCASSVSGANVLTFGAGSRLTVL.

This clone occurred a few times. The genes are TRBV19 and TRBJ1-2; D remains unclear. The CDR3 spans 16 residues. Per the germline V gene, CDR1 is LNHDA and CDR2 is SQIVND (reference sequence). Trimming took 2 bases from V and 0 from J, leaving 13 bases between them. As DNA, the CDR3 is TGTGCCAGTAGTATATTATGGGCCCGAGCTAACTATGGCTACACCTTC. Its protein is CASSILWARANYGYTF.

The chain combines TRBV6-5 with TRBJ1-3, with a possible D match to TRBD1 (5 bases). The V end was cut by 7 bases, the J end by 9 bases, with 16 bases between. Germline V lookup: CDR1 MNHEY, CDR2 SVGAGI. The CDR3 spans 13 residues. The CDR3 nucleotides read TGTGCCAGCATCGGCGGGGCGAGCGGCACCATATATTTT. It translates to CASIGGASGTIYF.

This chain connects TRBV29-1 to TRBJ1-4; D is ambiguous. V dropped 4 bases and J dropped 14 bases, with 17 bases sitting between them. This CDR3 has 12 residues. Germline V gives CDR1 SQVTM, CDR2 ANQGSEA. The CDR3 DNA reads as TGCAGCGTTGGGCCCGGAGGAGTGGGGCTGTTTTTT. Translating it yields CSVGPGGVGLFF.

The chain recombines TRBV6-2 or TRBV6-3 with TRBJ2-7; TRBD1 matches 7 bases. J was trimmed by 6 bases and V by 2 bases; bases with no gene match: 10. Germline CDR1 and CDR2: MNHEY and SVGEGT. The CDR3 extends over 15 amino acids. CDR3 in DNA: TGTGCCAGCAGTTACCACAGGGGACGCAAGATCGAGCAGTACTTC. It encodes CASSYHRGRKIEQYF.

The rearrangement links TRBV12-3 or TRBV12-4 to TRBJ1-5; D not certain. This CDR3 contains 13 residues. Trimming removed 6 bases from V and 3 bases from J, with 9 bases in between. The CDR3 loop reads CASSHSANQPQHF. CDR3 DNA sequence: TGTGCCAGCAGCCACAGTGCCAATCAGCCCCAGCATTTT.

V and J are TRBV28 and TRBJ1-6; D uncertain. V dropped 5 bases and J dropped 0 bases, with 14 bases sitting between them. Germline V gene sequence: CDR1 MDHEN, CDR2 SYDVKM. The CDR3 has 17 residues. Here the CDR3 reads CASSQPDGSSYNSPLHF. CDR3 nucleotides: TGTGCCAGCAGTCAACCGGACGGGAGCTCCTATAATTCACCCCTCCACTTT. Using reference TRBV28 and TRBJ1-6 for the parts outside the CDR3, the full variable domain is DVKVTQSSRYLVKRTGEKVFLECVQDMDHENMFWYRQDPGLGLRLIYFSYDVKMKEKGDIPEGYSVSREKKERFSLILESASTNQTSMYLCASSQPDGSSYNSPLHFGNGTRLTVT.

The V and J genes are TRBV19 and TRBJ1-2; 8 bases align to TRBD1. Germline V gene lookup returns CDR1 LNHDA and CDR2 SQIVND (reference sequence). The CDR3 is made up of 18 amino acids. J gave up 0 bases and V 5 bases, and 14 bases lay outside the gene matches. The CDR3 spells CASSARVGSGQANYGYTF. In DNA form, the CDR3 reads TGTGCCAGTAGTGCCAGGGTGGGGTCGGGACAGGCTAACTATGGCTACACCTTC.